One sample yielded the 14 T cell receptor beta chains listed below, sequenced in a study of blood T cell dynamics during melanoma immunotherapy. As for time point: week 3, after first cycle of checkpoint inhibitor. TCRdb's table, derived via immunoSEQ multiplex PCR, lists solely in-frame clones and lacks some. This sample has about 2,700 clones, with approximately 88% found just once. The sample in question was blood, obtained from a patient treated with checkpoint blockade. All receptors come from a human donor with melanoma.

The V call is TRBV28, the J call TRBJ1-2, with no clear D. CDR3 size: 13 residues. CDR1 and CDR2 (germline): MDHEN, SYDVKM. Trimming cost V 6 bases and J 7 bases, with 15 bases left between them. In nucleotides, the CDR3 is TGTGCCAGCAGCCGAGCTTACAGAAGTGGCTACACCTTC. It specifies CASSRAYRSGYTF.

The V and J genes are TRBV2 and TRBJ2-5, with D possibly called TRBD1 or TRBD2 (6 bases each). V lost 4 bases and J 5 bases, leaving 23 bases between the germline ends. Germline V lookup: CDR1 SNHLY, CDR2 FYNNEI. CDR3 length: 17 amino acids. The CDR3 is CASSAGATGRLWETQYF. The DNA of the CDR3 is TGTGCCAGCAGTGCGGGGGCCACAGGGCGGCTATGGGAGACCCAGTACTTC.

The V call is TRBV6-1, the J call TRBJ1-1; D may be TRBD1 (5 bases). The V end was cut by 4 bases, the J end by 4 bases, with 13 bases between. Germline CDR1 and CDR2: MNHNS and SASEGT. The CDR3 has 14 residues. Written as DNA, the CDR3 is TGTGCCAGCAGTGGCCGAGGAGGGGTCACTGAAGCTTTCTTT. It encodes CASSGRGGVTEAFF.

This clone counts as large. The V call is TRBV5-1, the J call TRBJ1-1; perhaps TRBD1 as D (5 bases). V lost 0 bases and J 5 bases, leaving 23 bases between the germline ends. Germline values: CDR1 SGHRS, CDR2 YFSETQ. The CDR3 sequence is 18 residues long. CDR3 in amino acids: CASSLGVGQDRWGTEAFF. CDR3 DNA: TGCGCCAGCAGCTTGGGTGTGGGGCAAGACCGCTGGGGTACTGAAGCTTTCTTT.

The V and J genes are TRBV27 and TRBJ1-6, with TRBD1 as a possible D gene (5 bases). Per the germline V gene, CDR1 is MNHEY and CDR2 is SMNVEV (reference sequence). CDR3 length: 14 residues. V was clipped by 4 bases and J by 10 bases, with 14 bases between them. The CDR3 region is CASSWEGIGSPLHF. The DNA for the CDR3 is TGTGCCAGCAGTTGGGAGGGGATTGGCTCACCCCTCCACTTT.

The chain has TRBV6-5 and TRBJ2-5, with 8 positions matching TRBD1. This CDR3 is built from 15 residues. CDR1 is MNHEY, CDR2 SVGAGI, per germline. Germline trimming cut 5 bases from V and 4 bases from J; bases unmatched to any gene: 9. The CDR3 protein is CASSPTQGGRETQYF. The CDR3 DNA is TGTGCCAGCAGTCCTACACAGGGGGGAAGAGAGACCCAGTACTTC.

The J gene is TRBJ2-2, the V gene TRBV7-2, with a weak D call TRBD2 (5 bases). The V end was cut by 3 bases, the J end by 6 bases, with 17 bases between. This CDR3 spans 16 amino acids. The germline CDR1 and CDR2 sequences are SGHTA and FQGNSA. CDR3 coding DNA: TGTGCCAGCAGCTTTTTGGTAGCCGGGAAGGCCGGGGAGCTGTTTTTT. It is translated as CASSFLVAGKAGELFF.

The chain employs TRBV19 and TRBJ2-7; D remains unclear. The CDR3 length is 12 residues. Germline V gene lookup returns CDR1 LNHDA and CDR2 SQIVND (reference sequence). V lost 3 bases and J lost 6, with 9 bases in between. CDR3 nucleotide sequence: TGTGCCAGTAGTATCAGGATGGGCGAGCAGTACTTC. The encoded protein is CASSIRMGEQYF.

V and J are TRBV30 and TRBJ1-6; D may be TRBD1 (5 bases). V shed 4 bases and J shed 10 bases, with 17 bases lying between them. The CDR3 contains 14 residues. CDR1 is GTSNPN and CDR2 is SVGIG in the germline V gene (reference sequence). CDR3 sequence: CAWTSQRGQSPLHF. CDR3 nucleotides: TGTGCCTGGACCAGTCAAAGGGGCCAATCACCCCTCCACTTT.

The chain combines TRBV6-4 with TRBJ2-1, with a weak D call TRBD1 (5 bases). Trimming removed 0 bases from V and 2 bases from J, with 8 bases in between. CDR1 is MRHNA and CDR2 is SNTAGT in the germline V gene. The CDR3 sequence is 15 residues long. Here the CDR3 DNA reads TGTGCCAGCAGTGACTCTGCAGGGACCTACAATGAGCAGTTCTTC. Protein sequence: CASSDSAGTYNEQFF.

This chain connects TRBV28 to TRBJ2-3; 8 bases are shared with TRBD1. Germline CDR1 reads MDHEN; CDR2 reads SYDVKM. The trim removed 10 bases at V and 5 bases at J, leaving 5 bases unmatched. CDR3 length: 12 residues. The CDR3 nucleotides are TGTGCCACCGGCGGACAGGGAGATACGCAGTATTTT. As protein: CATGGQGDTQYF.

This clone was detected once. The rearrangement joins TRBV11-2 to TRBJ2-1, with unresolved D. Deletions cut 0 bases from V and 9 bases from J, with 9 bases between. The CDR3 covers 13 residues. The germline V gene has CDR1 SGHAT and CDR2 FQNNGV. CDR3 sequence reads: CASSLEPTGEQFF. CDR3 DNA sequence: TGTGCCAGCAGCTTAGAGCCGACTGGTGAGCAGTTCTTC. Full variable domain (remainder filled in from reference TRBV11-2 and TRBJ2-1): EAGVAQSPRYKIIEKRQSVAFWCNPISGHATLYWYQQILGQGPKLLIQFQNNGVVDDSQLPKDRFSAERLKGVDSTLKIQPAKLEDSAVYLCASSLEPTGEQFFGPGTRLTVL.

V and J are TRBV7-3 and TRBJ2-7, with 10 bases aligning to TRBD2. The germline gives CDR1 SGHTA, CDR2 FQGTGA. The CDR3 is made up of 17 amino acids. V trimming: 5 bases; J trimming: 5 bases; junction bases outside the gene matches: 15. CDR3 loop: CASSLGGLAKSPHEQYF. CDR3 sequence (DNA): TGTGCCAGCAGCCTTGGGGGACTAGCGAAAAGTCCCCACGAGCAGTACTTC. Full variable domain (rest looked up from reference TRBV7-3 and TRBJ2-7): GAGVSQTPSNKVTEKGKYVELRCDPISGHTALYWYRQSLGQGPEFLIYFQGTGAADDSGLPNDRFFAVRPEGSVSTLKIQRTERGDSAVYLCASSLGGLAKSPHEQYFGPGTRLTVT.

The rearrangement uses TRBV4-2 and TRBJ2-5, with 7 bases aligning to TRBD2. The CDR3 runs 16 residues. Germline lookup yields CDR1 LGHNA and CDR2 YNFKEQ. V shed 5 bases and J 5 bases; nucleotides not matched to a gene: 14. The CDR3 bases are TGTGCCAGCAGCGGTGGGGGGGGAGCCCCGGGGGAGACCCAGTACTTC. As protein: CASSGGGGAPGETQYF.